The sequence of this T cell receptor (beta chain) was determined in a study of OX40 agonist ivuxolimab in advanced cancers. Background for the entire study: Ivuxolimab was a fully human IgG2 agonistic monoclonal antibody targeting the costimulatory receptor OX40 (CD134). Intravenous ivuxolimab was administered to patients every 2 weeks at six dose levels: 0.01, 0.1, 0.3, 1.5, 3 and 10 mg/kg. Among the approximately 50 dose-escalation patients, around 19 had hepatocellular carcinoma, roughly 15 melanoma, 9 renal cell carcinoma and 9 head and neck cancer. In the dose-escalation cohort, 65% to 85% of patients were male, and the mean age was approximately 60 years with a range of roughly 23 to 79. Patients were allowed to have had prior anti-PD-1, anti-PD-L1 or anti-CTLA-4 therapy, and 30% to 50% of the dose-escalation patients had previously received checkpoint inhibitors. Three dose-escalation patients achieved partial responses, one with hepatocellular carcinoma and two with cutaneous melanoma. The purpose of peripheral TCRbeta sequencing was to test whether ivuxolimab changed TCR sequence diversity and led to clonal T-cell expansion. The paper describes the monotherapy dose-escalation part (N of about 47 patients) of the phase I trial of ivuxolimab. Results the study describes overall, beyond this receptor: Antigen specificity was not determined for the clonally expanded peripheral T cells. After ivuxolimab, CD8+ T cells had more expanded clones than CD4+ T cells on average. In the 0.1-3.0 mg/kg groups, partial responders had among the lowest normalized peripheral clonal expansion, particularly in CD8+ T cells. Low levels of normalized T-cell clonal expansion were also seen in some patients who did not respond. At doses of 0.1 to 3.0 mg/kg, clonal expansion of both CD4+ and CD8+ blood T cells was observed from baseline to week 6.

As encoded in the germline V gene (reference sequence), CDR1 is SSHAT while CDR2 is FNYEAQ. The cysteine opens and the phenylalanine closes a CDR3 of 17 amino acids. CDR3 DNA only is kept here, 51 bases in frame from base 1. Genomic DNA was isolated from the sorted cells so that the TCRbeta CDR3 region could be sequenced. The immunoSEQ Assay was used for sequencing of TCRbeta CDR3 regions. Drawn from immuneACCESS, this table holds only the in-frame rearrangements with V and J called that TCRdb kept. Clones are partly lost; checked studies trace under half to an unresolved V gene and leave the rest unexplained. For this sample there are tens of thousands of clones; approximately 89% appear just once. 18% of the sample comes from the top ten. Patients with a history of autoimmune disease or receiving systemic immunosuppression were excluded from the trial. Peripheral blood for TCR sequencing was drawn from every dose cohort at baseline, at cycle 4 day 1 and at cycle 7 day 1. The samples were drawn from a first-in-human, open-label, multicenter phase I dose-escalation trial of ivuxolimab. Adults with locally advanced or metastatic melanoma, renal cell, hepatocellular, or head and neck squamous cell carcinoma were enrolled in the trial. Before TCR sequencing, CD4+ and CD8+ T cells were separately sorted from peripheral blood.

Note on this clone: Its antigen is not yet known. One end of the junction is discordant with germline, which a read error may explain.

Recombination joined TRBV7-7 with TRBJ2-2; TRBD2 matches 8 bases in the middle. The clonotype comes from an adult with an advanced solid tumor such as melanoma, head and neck, liver or kidney cancer. The source material was CD4+ or CD8+ T cells sorted from blood, sampled in a trial of the OX40 agonist ivuxolimab. The CDR3 amino acid sequence is: CASSITSGGVGTGELFF. The DNA reads as follows: TGTGCTAGCAGCATCACTAGCGGTGGGGTCGGCACCGGGGAGCTGTTTTTT.